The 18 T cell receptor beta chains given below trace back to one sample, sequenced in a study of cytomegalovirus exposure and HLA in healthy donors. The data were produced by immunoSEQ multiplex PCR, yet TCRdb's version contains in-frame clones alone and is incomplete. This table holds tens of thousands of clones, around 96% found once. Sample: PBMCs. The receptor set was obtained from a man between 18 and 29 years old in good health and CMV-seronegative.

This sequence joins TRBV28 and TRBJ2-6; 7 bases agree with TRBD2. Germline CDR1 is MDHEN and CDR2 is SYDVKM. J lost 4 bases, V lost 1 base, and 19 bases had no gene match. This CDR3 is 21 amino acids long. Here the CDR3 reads CASSLFRLADTRTSGANVLTF. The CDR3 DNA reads TGTGCCAGCAGTTTATTCCGTCTAGCGGACACCCGTACGTCCGGGGCCAACGTCCTGACTTTC.

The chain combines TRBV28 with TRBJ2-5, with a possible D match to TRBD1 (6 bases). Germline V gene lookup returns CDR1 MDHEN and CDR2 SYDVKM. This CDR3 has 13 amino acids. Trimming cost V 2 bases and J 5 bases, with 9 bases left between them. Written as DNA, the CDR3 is TGTGCCAGCAGTTTAGCAGGGGCGGAGACCCAGTACTTC. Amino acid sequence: CASSLAGAETQYF. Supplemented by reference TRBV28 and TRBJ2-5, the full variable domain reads DVKVTQSSRYLVKRTGEKVFLECVQDMDHENMFWYRQDPGLGLRLIYFSYDVKMKEKGDIPEGYSVSREKKERFSLILESASTNQTSMYLCASSLAGAETQYFGPGTRLLVL.

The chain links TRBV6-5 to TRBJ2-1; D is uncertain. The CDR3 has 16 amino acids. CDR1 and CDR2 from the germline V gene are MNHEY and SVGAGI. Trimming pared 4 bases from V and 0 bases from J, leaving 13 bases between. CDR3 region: CASSFSFASSYNEQFF. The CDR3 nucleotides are TGTGCCAGCAGTTTCTCCTTCGCGAGCTCCTACAATGAGCAGTTCTTC.

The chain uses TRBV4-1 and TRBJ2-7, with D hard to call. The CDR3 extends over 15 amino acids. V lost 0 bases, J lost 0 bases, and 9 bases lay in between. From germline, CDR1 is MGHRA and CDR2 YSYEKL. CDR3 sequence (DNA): TGCGCCAGCAGCCAAGAACGCAGAATCTCCTACGAGCAGTACTTC. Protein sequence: CASSQERRISYEQYF.

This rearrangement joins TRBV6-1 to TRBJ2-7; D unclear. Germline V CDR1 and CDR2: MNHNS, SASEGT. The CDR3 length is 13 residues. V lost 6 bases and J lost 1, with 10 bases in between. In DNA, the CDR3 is TGTGCCAGCAGGTGGCGGTATTCCTACGAGCAGTACTTC. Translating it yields CASRWRYSYEQYF.

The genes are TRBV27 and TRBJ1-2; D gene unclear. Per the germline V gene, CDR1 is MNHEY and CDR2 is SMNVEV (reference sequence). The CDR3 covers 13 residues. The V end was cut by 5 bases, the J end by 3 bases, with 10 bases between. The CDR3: CASSPEMDYGYTF. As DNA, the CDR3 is TGTGCCAGCAGTCCGGAGATGGACTATGGCTACACCTTC.

CDR3 residues: CASSPRQGDIGKLFF. CDR3 in DNA: TGTGCCAGCTCACCACGGCAGGGCGATATAGGAAAACTGTTTTTT. The J gene is TRBJ1-4, the V gene TRBV18; perhaps TRBD1 as D (5 bases). Germline V gene sequence: CDR1 KGHSH, CDR2 LQKENI. Trimming cost V 1 base and J 10 bases, with 16 bases left between them. CDR3 length: 15 amino acids.

CDR3 in DNA: TGTGCCAGCAGCTTGGAAGCGTCCTACGAGCAGTACTTC. Encoded protein: CASSLEASYEQYF. This rearrangement joins TRBV5-5 to TRBJ2-7; D ambiguous. CDR3 length: 13 amino acids. Germline V gives CDR1 SGHKS, CDR2 YYEKEE (reference sequence). The V gene lost 0 bases and the J gene lost 1 base, with 5 bases spanning the gap.

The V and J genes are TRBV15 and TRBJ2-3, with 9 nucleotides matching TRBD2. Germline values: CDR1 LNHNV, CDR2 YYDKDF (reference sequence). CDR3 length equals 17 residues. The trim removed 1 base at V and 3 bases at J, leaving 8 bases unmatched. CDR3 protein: CATSRGPLAGMTDTQYF. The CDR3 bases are TGTGCCACCAGCAGAGGTCCCCTAGCGGGAATGACAGATACGCAGTATTTT.

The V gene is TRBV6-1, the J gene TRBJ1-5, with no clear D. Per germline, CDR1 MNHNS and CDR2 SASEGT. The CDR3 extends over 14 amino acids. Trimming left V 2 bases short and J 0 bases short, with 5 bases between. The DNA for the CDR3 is TGTGCCAGCAGTGAACTGAGTAGCAATCAGCCCCAGCATTTT. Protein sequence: CASSELSSNQPQHF.

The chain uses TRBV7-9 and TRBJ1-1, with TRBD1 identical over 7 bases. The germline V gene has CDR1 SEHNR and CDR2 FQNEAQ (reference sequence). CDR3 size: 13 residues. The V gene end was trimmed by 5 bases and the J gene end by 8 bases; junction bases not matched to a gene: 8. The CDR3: CASSEGTAVEAFF. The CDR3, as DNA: TGTGCCAGCAGCGAAGGGACAGCCGTAGAAGCTTTCTTT.

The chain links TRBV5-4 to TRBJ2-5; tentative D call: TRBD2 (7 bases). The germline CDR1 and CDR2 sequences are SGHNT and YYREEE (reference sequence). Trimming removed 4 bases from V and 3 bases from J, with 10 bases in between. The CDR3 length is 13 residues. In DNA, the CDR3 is TGTGCCAGCAGCAAAGGGGGGGAAGAGACCCAGTACTTC. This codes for CASSKGGEETQYF.

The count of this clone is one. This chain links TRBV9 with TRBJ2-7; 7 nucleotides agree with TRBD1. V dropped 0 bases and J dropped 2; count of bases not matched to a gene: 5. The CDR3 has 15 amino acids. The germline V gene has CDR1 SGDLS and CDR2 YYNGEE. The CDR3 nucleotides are TGTGCCAGCAGCGTAGGGGGGACAGCAACCTACGAGCAGTACTTC. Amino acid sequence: CASSVGGTATYEQYF.

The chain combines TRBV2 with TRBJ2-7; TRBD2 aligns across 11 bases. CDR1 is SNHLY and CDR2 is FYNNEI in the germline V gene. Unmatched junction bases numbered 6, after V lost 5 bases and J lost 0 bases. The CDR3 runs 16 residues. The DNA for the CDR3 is TGTGCCAGCAGTAAGGGACTAGCGGTTAGCTCCTACGAGCAGTACTTC. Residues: CASSKGLAVSSYEQYF.

The CDR3 region has the DNA TGTGCCAGCAGTGGGGACAGGTTTGCCCTCAATCAGCCCCAGCATTTT. Encoded protein: CASSGDRFALNQPQHF. The chain carries TRBV6-1 and TRBJ1-5; 8 bases agree with TRBD1. Germline V lookup: CDR1 MNHNS, CDR2 SASEGT. Germline trimming cut 4 bases from V and 3 bases from J; bases unmatched to any gene: 8. The CDR3 sequence is 16 residues long.

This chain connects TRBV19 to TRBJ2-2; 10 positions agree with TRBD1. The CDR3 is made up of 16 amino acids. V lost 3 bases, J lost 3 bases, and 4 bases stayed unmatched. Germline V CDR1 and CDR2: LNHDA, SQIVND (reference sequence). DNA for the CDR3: TGTGCCAGTAGTATTGGGACAGGGGCCTACACCGGGGAGCTGTTTTTT. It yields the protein CASSIGTGAYTGELFF.

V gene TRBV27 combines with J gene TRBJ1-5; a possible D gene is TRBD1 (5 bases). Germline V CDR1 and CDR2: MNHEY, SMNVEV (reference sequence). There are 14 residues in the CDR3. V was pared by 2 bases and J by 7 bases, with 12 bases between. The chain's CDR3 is CASSLRGFGQPQHF. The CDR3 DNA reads TGTGCCAGCAGTTTAAGGGGTTTCGGGCAGCCCCAGCATTTT.

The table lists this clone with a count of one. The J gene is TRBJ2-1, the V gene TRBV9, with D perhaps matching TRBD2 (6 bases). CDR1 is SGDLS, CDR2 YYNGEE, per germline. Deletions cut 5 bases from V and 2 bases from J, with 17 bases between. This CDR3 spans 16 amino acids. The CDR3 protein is CASSRGLAQTYNEQFF. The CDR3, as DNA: TGTGCCAGCAGTCGCGGTCTAGCGCAAACCTACAATGAGCAGTTCTTC.